These 13 T cell receptor beta chains originate from one sample sequenced in a study of T cells in localized non-small cell lung cancer. Some clones are missing from TCRdb's copy, which holds only in-frame ones; the method was immunoSEQ multiplex PCR. The repertoire includes thousands of clones, around 25% of them detected once, and around 7% sits in the top ten. The sequencing here drew on lung tumor tissue, taken before any cancer treatment. The receptors originated from a woman aged 35 to 75 with stage I lung adenocarcinoma.

This clone was detected ten times or more. The rearrangement links TRBV11-3 to TRBJ1-1; 8 bases fit TRBD1. The CDR3 is 18 residues long. The germline gives CDR1 SGHNT, CDR2 YENEEA. Trimming at V came to 1 base and at J to 6 bases, leaving 16 bases not matched to a gene. CDR3: CASSLGGVGRGRHAEAFF. The CDR3 bases are TGTGCCAGCAGCTTAGGGGGAGTCGGCAGGGGGCGCCACGCTGAAGCTTTCTTT.

V and J are TRBV6-8 and TRBJ1-5; 7 bases match TRBD1. The CDR3 loop spans 13 amino acids. V lost 8 bases to trimming and J lost 4 bases; unmatched junction nucleotides: 5. Per germline, CDR1 MNHGY and CDR2 SAAAGT. CDR3 nucleotides: TGTGCCAGCCGCCCAGGGGGGAATCAGCCCCAGCATTTT. It translates to CASRPGGNQPQHF.

This clone is labeled as large. The V and J genes are TRBV11-3 and TRBJ2-7, with TRBD2 identical over 7 bases. The ends lost 3 bases at V and 3 bases at J; junction bases unmatched: 5. Germline loops: CDR1 SGHNT, CDR2 YENEEA. The CDR3 runs 14 residues. The CDR3 DNA follows: TGTGCCAGCAGCTTCGGTCCTAGCGGCTACGAGCAGTACTTC. Translation: CASSFGPSGYEQYF.

The chain combines TRBV10-2 with TRBJ2-1; either TRBD1 or TRBD2 may fit D (7 bases each). Germline lookup yields CDR1 WSHSY and CDR2 SAAADI. The length of the CDR3 is 14 residues. V was pared by 9 bases and J by 7 bases, with 19 bases between. CDR3 amino acids: CASSSGGAVNEQFF. The CDR3 bases are TGCGCCAGTTCCTCAGGGGGGGCGGTTAATGAGCAGTTCTTC.

This chain links TRBV10-2 with TRBJ2-3; D is unresolved. CDR1 is WSHSY, CDR2 SAAADI, per germline. The CDR3 contains 12 residues. V lost 7 bases and J lost 2, with 7 bases in between. Here the CDR3 DNA reads TGCGCCAGCACGCCAGTCACAGATACGCAGTATTTT. Protein product: CASTPVTDTQYF.

This clone has only a few counts. The chain links TRBV29-1 to TRBJ1-1, with unresolved D. V shed 6 bases and J shed 5 bases, with 13 bases lying between them. CDR1 is SQVTM and CDR2 is ANQGSEA in the germline V gene. The CDR3 is 12 amino acids. CDR3 sequence (DNA): TGCAGCGTCCTCTTCGTCGGGACTGAAGCTTTCTTT. This gives the protein CSVLFVGTEAFF.

The CDR3 region has the DNA TGTGCCAGCGGAAAGACGGCGAACACTGAAGCTTTCTTT. Translating gives CASGKTANTEAFF. The gene calls are TRBV12-5 and TRBJ1-1, with D uncertain. The germline V gene has CDR1 LGHNT and CDR2 FRNRAP. CDR3 length: 13 amino acids.

This clone was seen a handful of times. V and J are TRBV2 and TRBJ2-7; D call uncertain. The CDR3 is 14 amino acids. Trimming cost V 2 bases and J 2 bases, with 10 bases left between them. The germline V gene has CDR1 SNHLY and CDR2 FYNNEI. In DNA form, the CDR3 reads TGTGCCAGCAGTGAACGAAAGGATCCCTACGAGCAGTACTTC. Translating it yields CASSERKDPYEQYF.

This clone was detected only a few times. CDR3 sequence: CASSPPSGTETQYF. For the CDR3, the DNA is TGTGCCAGCTCACCACCGTCTGGGACCGAGACCCAGTACTTC. This rearrangement joins TRBV18 to TRBJ2-5; tentatively, D is TRBD1 or TRBD2 (5 bases each). Between the trimmed V and J ends, which lost 0 bases and 5 bases, there was a span of 10 bases. Germline CDR1 and CDR2: KGHSH and LQKENI. This CDR3 spans 14 amino acids.

The rearrangement joins TRBV28 to TRBJ2-7; D might be TRBD1 (5 bases). CDR1 and CDR2 from the germline V gene are MDHEN and SYDVKM. The CDR3 length is 14 residues. V was cut by 6 bases and J by 0 bases, with 12 bases left in between. CDR3 sequence (DNA): TGTGCCAGCAGGGCAACAGGTTTCTCCTACGAGCAGTACTTC. It yields the protein CASRATGFSYEQYF.

The rearrangement links TRBV5-1 to TRBJ2-1; either TRBD1 or TRBD2 may fit D (6 bases each). Germline CDR1 reads SGHRS; CDR2 reads YFSETQ. Trimming shortened V by 4 bases and J by 8 bases, and 22 bases separated the two germline ends. This CDR3 has 16 amino acids. The CDR3 spells CASSGRFVRGAYEQFF. The CDR3 DNA sequence: TGCGCCAGCAGCGGAAGATTTGTTAGGGGGGCCTATGAGCAGTTCTTC.

Only a few counts were recorded for this clone. The chain employs TRBV6-8 and TRBJ2-7, with D maybe TRBD2 (6 bases). The length of the CDR3 is 12 residues. V lost 3 bases and J 5 bases, leaving 8 bases between the germline ends. Germline V gene data show CDR1 as MNHGY and CDR2 as SAAAGT. This CDR3 reads CASSYGGNEQYF. DNA for the CDR3: TGTGCCAGCAGTTATGGGGGGAACGAGCAGTACTTC.

This clone was counted a few times. The CDR3 region has the DNA TGTGCCACCTACCTCGGGACGAGCATGAACACCGGGGAGCTGTTTTTT. Protein sequence: CATYLGTSMNTGELFF. V gene TRBV28 combines with J gene TRBJ2-2; D is tentatively TRBD1 or TRBD2 (5 bases each). The V gene lost 10 bases and the J gene lost 1 base, with 19 bases spanning the gap. Germline CDR1 MDHEN, CDR2 SYDVKM. The CDR3 is made up of 16 amino acids.